A single sample is the source of the 14 T cell receptor beta chains below, sequenced in a study of control samples from healthy donors and cancer patients. The method was immunoSEQ multiplex PCR; TCRdb's version includes in-frame clones alone and lacks a portion of them. The sample lists 90,000 to 100,000 clones, 79% occurring once. Material for sequencing was blood. These TCRs come from a woman aged 25-40 years in good health.

The rearrangement uses TRBV19 and TRBJ2-3; perhaps TRBD2 as D (5 bases). V lost 5 bases, J lost 3 bases, and 18 bases lay in between. This CDR3 comprises 16 residues. CDR1 and CDR2 from the germline V gene are LNHDA and SQIVND (reference sequence). The CDR3 loop reads CASSPSLEGRTDTQYF. The CDR3 DNA sequence: TGTGCCAGTAGTCCATCCCTCGAGGGTCGGACAGATACGCAGTATTTT.

This clone was picked up one time. J is TRBJ2-7 and V is TRBV15; D remains unclear. CDR3 length equals 13 residues. Trimming took 0 bases from V and 2 from J, leaving 5 bases between them. Germline CDR1 and CDR2: LNHNV and YYDKDF (reference sequence). The CDR3 DNA is TGTGCCACCAGCAGAGATTGGACCTACGAGCAGTACTTC. This gives the protein CATSRDWTYEQYF.

V is TRBV9 and J is TRBJ2-1; the D call may be TRBD1 or TRBD2 (5 bases each). The V gene's germline CDR1 is SGDLS and CDR2 YYNGEE. V dropped 0 bases and J dropped 4 bases, with 11 bases sitting between them. The CDR3 is 15 amino acids. The DNA of the CDR3 is TGTGCCAGCAGCGTAGCGGCTGGGGGATACAATGAGCAGTTCTTC. Protein product: CASSVAAGGYNEQFF. The whole variable domain, remainder taken from reference TRBV9 and TRBJ2-1, is DSGVTQTPKHLITATGQRVTLRCSPRSGDLSVYWYQQSLDQGLQFLIQYYNGEERAKGNILERFSAQQFPDLHSELNLSSLELGDSALYFCASSVAAGGYNEQFFGPGTRLTVL.

As DNA, the CDR3 is TGTGCCAGCGCGACGGGACAGTTGTATGGCTACACCTTC. This encodes CASATGQLYGYTF. The V gene is TRBV6-6, the J gene TRBJ1-2, with 7 nucleotides matching TRBD1. J gave up 5 bases and V 8 bases, and 8 bases lay outside the gene matches. The CDR3 is 13 amino acids. Germline V gene lookup returns CDR1 MNHNY and CDR2 SVGAGI (reference sequence).

The chain links TRBV12-5 to TRBJ2-3, with D unresolved. V lost 6 bases and J lost 5, with 6 bases in between. The CDR3 length is 11 residues. Germline V gene lookup returns CDR1 LGHNT and CDR2 FRNRAP. The CDR3 loop reads CASGPIDTQYF. DNA for the CDR3: TGTGCTAGTGGCCCCATAGATACGCAGTATTTT.

The V call is TRBV6-5, the J call TRBJ1-6, with 8 bases identical to TRBD1. V lost 5 bases to trimming and J lost 13 bases; unmatched junction nucleotides: 13. Germline V gene data show CDR1 as MNHEY and CDR2 as SVGAGI. The CDR3 sequence is 15 residues long. The CDR3 region is CASSRGGQAKSPLHF. In DNA form, the CDR3 reads TGTGCCAGCAGTCGCGGGGGACAGGCGAAATCTCCCCTCCACTTT.

The chain joins TRBV12-3 or TRBV12-4 to TRBJ1-1; D not resolved. With 7 bases removed from V and 6 bases from J, the gap between germline ends came to 15 bases. This CDR3 is built from 13 residues. The CDR3 loop reads CASIVRPGAEAFF. The CDR3 DNA is TGTGCCAGCATCGTCCGGCCCGGGGCTGAAGCTTTCTTT.

V is TRBV5-1 and J is TRBJ2-5; maybe TRBD2 (5 bases). This CDR3 region has 14 residues. V gave up 5 bases and J gave up 7 bases, with 18 bases separating them. Per the germline V gene, CDR1 is SGHRS and CDR2 is YFSETQ. The CDR3 DNA is TGCGCCAGCAGGTCCCTAAGGGCGGGTGTGACCCAGTACTTC. Translation gives CASRSLRAGVTQYF.

In the case of this clone: Other DNA sequences of this sample code for an identical CDR3. The rearrangement links TRBV7-2 to TRBJ2-1, with unresolved D. The V gene lost 1 base and the J gene lost 3 bases, with 4 bases spanning the gap. Germline-derived CDR1 and CDR2 are SGHTA and FQGNSA. The CDR3 spans 13 residues. The CDR3 nucleotides are TGTGCCAGCAGCTTAGTAAGCTACAATGAGCAGTTCTTC. The encoded protein is CASSLVSYNEQFF.

This chain uses TRBV10-3 with TRBJ1-2; TRBD1 might be the D (6 bases). Germline lookup yields CDR1 ENHRY and CDR2 SYGVKD. CDR3 size: 13 residues. Trimming cost V 10 bases and J 4 bases, with 16 bases left between them. CDR3 sequence (DNA): TGTGCCACCGGACAGCCCAGGAGCTATGGCTACACCTTC. This translates into CATGQPRSYGYTF.

The chain carries TRBV2 and TRBJ2-3, with 7 bases matching TRBD1. The length of the CDR3 is 14 residues. The ends lost 2 bases at V and 9 bases at J; junction bases unmatched: 8. Germline-derived CDR1 and CDR2 are SNHLY and FYNNEI. DNA of the CDR3: TGTGCCAGCAGTGAAAGATGGGACAGTAAAACGCAGTATTTT. It codes for CASSERWDSKTQYF.

This clone is a singleton in its sample. The CDR3 DNA is TGTGCCAGCACCCGGGACAGGGTGTCCTACAATGAGCAGTTCTTC. This sequence encodes CASTRDRVSYNEQFF. This chain connects TRBV6-5 to TRBJ2-1, with 9 bases fitting TRBD1. V lost 7 bases, J lost 1 base, and 5 bases stayed unmatched. The CDR3 runs to 15 residues. Germline assignment: CDR1 MNHEY and CDR2 SVGAGI.

In this sample, this clone turned up many times. The chain is built from TRBV5-1 and TRBJ2-7; 7 bases align to TRBD2. CDR1 and CDR2 from the germline V gene are SGHRS and YFSETQ. CDR3 length: 14 amino acids. V lost 0 bases to trimming and J lost 3 bases; unmatched junction nucleotides: 3. Written as DNA, the CDR3 is TGCGCCAGCAGCTTGGCGAGCGGGGACTACGAGCAGTACTTC. It yields the protein CASSLASGDYEQYF.

This clone was picked up a small number of times. The chain links TRBV10-3 to TRBJ2-7, with unresolved D. From germline, CDR1 is ENHRY and CDR2 SYGVKD. V was shortened by 3 bases and J by 2 bases, with 14 bases between the two germline ends. The CDR3 length is 15 residues. CDR3 DNA: TGTGCCATCAGTGAACCTCGTTCAGGCCCCTACGAGCAGTACTTC. Protein product: CAISEPRSGPYEQYF.